A single sample is the source of the 14 T cell receptor beta chains below, sequenced in a study of T-cell memory formation after mild COVID-19. TCRdb reprocessed the 5' RACE reads via MiXCR and lists one record per CDR3 protein. The table lists tens of thousands of distinct CDR3 sequences, approximately 6.5% of them singletons. Sequenced: PBMCs or a T cell subset sorted from them (not recorded which). The receptors come from an adult who had mild COVID-19 (a few samples of this study predate the infection). Cell type and time point are not known.

The chain has TRBV29-1 and TRBJ2-7; 9 nucleotides align to TRBD1. The CDR3 is 13 amino acids. CDR1 SQVTM and CDR2 ANQGSEA come from the germline V gene. V dropped 6 bases and J dropped 1; count of bases not matched to a gene: 4. Here the CDR3 DNA reads TGCAGCGTCTACGGGACAGGGTCCTACGAGCAGTACTTC. Translation: CSVYGTGSYEQYF.

This clonotype was seen only a few times. The chain recombines TRBV5-1 with TRBJ1-6; 8 bases map to TRBD1. Losses at the gene ends were 5 bases for V and 6 bases for J; bases not matched to a gene: 4. Germline V gives CDR1 SGHRS, CDR2 YFSETQ. The CDR3 loop spans 14 amino acids. CDR3: CASRPDRGNSPLHF. The CDR3 coding sequence is TGCGCCAGCAGGCCTGACAGGGGTAATTCACCCCTCCACTTT.

This clonotype has more than one count but fewer than ten. The chain couples TRBV18 to TRBJ1-1; possible D gene TRBD1, 5 bases. Germline-derived CDR1 and CDR2 are KGHSH and LQKENI. CDR3 size: 15 residues. The germline V and J ends were trimmed by 4 bases and 0 bases, with 12 bases remaining between them. The CDR3, as DNA: TGTGCCAGCTCACGTACGGACACCCTGAACACTGAAGCTTTCTTT. It specifies CASSRTDTLNTEAFF.

There are many counts of this clonotype. CDR3 in DNA: TGTGCCAGCAGCGCTGAACGGATTAGCTCCTACGAGCAGTACTTC. It codes for CASSAERISSYEQYF. The rearrangement links TRBV9 to TRBJ2-7; D remains ambiguous. The CDR3 runs to 15 residues. V was shortened by 3 bases and J by 0 bases, with 13 bases between the two germline ends. Per germline, CDR1 SGDLS and CDR2 YYNGEE.

The gene calls are TRBV20-1 and TRBJ1-2, with TRBD1 matching 9 bases. The germline V gene encodes CDR1 DFQATT and CDR2 SNEGSKA (reference sequence). The J segment lost 6 bases and the V segment lost 6 bases, leaving 14 bases of the junction unmatched. The CDR3 loop spans 15 amino acids. CDR3 sequence: CSARHRGRAVDGYTF. The CDR3 nucleotides read TGCAGTGCCCGCCACAGGGGGCGTGCCGTTGATGGCTACACCTTC.

This clonotype was counted a few times. The chain couples TRBV5-1 to TRBJ1-2; D call uncertain. In germline, CDR1 is SGHRS, CDR2 YFSETQ. Trimming stripped 1 base from V and 0 bases from J, with 1 base between. The CDR3 runs to 12 residues. The CDR3 sequence: CASSLTNYGYTF. The CDR3, as DNA: TGCGCCAGCAGCTTGACTAACTATGGCTACACCTTC.

This clonotype was counted between two and nine times. The chain employs TRBV7-2 and TRBJ1-4; a possible D gene is TRBD1 (5 bases). V was cut by 3 bases and J by 3 bases, with 8 bases left in between. Germline loops: CDR1 SGHTA, CDR2 FQGNSA. The CDR3 is made up of 14 amino acids. DNA for the CDR3: TGTGCCAGCAGCTTTGCGGGGGCTAATGAAAAACTGTTTTTT. It encodes CASSFAGANEKLFF.

The chain links TRBV6-4 to TRBJ2-2; no clear D. Trimming removed 5 bases from V and 2 bases from J, with 9 bases in between. This CDR3 comprises 14 residues. Germline V gene lookup returns CDR1 MRHNA and CDR2 SNTAGT. In DNA, the CDR3 is TGTGCCAGCAGTACACTCGAAAACACCGGGGAGCTGTTTTTT. This sequence encodes CASSTLENTGELFF.

There are many counts of this clonotype. The chain carries TRBV7-9 and TRBJ2-7; TRBD1 agrees at 8 bases. This CDR3 comprises 14 residues. Germline V lookup: CDR1 SEHNR, CDR2 FQNEAQ (reference sequence). J gave up 3 bases and V 5 bases, and 6 bases lay outside the gene matches. CDR3 coding DNA: TGTGCCAGCAGCCACCGGGACAGGAACTACGAGCAGTACTTC. Translation gives CASSHRDRNYEQYF.

At least ten counts were recorded for this clonotype. The chain employs TRBV30 and TRBJ1-2; maybe TRBD1 (6 bases). With 1 base removed from V and 4 bases from J, the gap between germline ends came to 13 bases. The V gene's germline CDR1 is GTSNPN and CDR2 SVGIG (reference sequence). The CDR3 has 14 amino acids. CDR3 DNA: TGTGCCTGGAGTGACGGGGGGCGCGGCTATGGCTACACCTTC. Translating it yields CAWSDGGRGYGYTF.

This clonotype rates as medium-sized. This rearrangement joins TRBV5-1 to TRBJ2-1; D is possibly TRBD2 (6 bases). V lost 0 bases and J 3 bases, leaving 13 bases between the germline ends. Germline V gives CDR1 SGHRS, CDR2 YFSETQ. This CDR3 contains 16 residues. CDR3 sequence reads: CASSLASSGHYNEQFF. In DNA form, the CDR3 reads TGCGCCAGCAGCTTGGCATCAAGCGGGCACTACAATGAGCAGTTCTTC.

The chain recombines TRBV5-1 with TRBJ1-2; the D is unclear. CDR1 SGHRS and CDR2 YFSETQ come from the germline V gene. Trimming took 4 bases from V and 8 from J, leaving 15 bases between them. This CDR3 spans 13 amino acids. The CDR3 region is CASSGEHPRGYTF. As DNA, the CDR3 is TGCGCCAGCAGCGGTGAACACCCTCGCGGCTACACCTTC.

This clonotype appeared a few times. The rearrangement uses TRBV5-1 and TRBJ1-4; 9 positions match TRBD1. The germline gives CDR1 SGHRS, CDR2 YFSETQ. The CDR3 has 15 amino acids. The V and J ends lost 0 bases and 5 bases, in that order; junction bases with no gene match: 2. The CDR3, as DNA: TGCGCCAGCAGCTTGGGGGACAGGGTAAATGAAAAACTGTTTTTT. Amino acids: CASSLGDRVNEKLFF.

This clonotype has only a few counts. The chain is built from TRBV12-3 or TRBV12-4 and TRBJ1-1; the D is unclear. V was trimmed by 2 bases and J by 2 bases, leaving 9 bases between them. This CDR3 is built from 14 residues. The CDR3 sequence: CASSLQRLNTEAFF. The CDR3 DNA reads as TGTGCCAGCAGTTTACAGAGACTTAACACTGAAGCTTTCTTT.